Listed here are 9 T cell receptor beta chains from one sample, sequenced in a study of shared clonotypes between healthy human individuals. Method: immunoSEQ multiplex PCR; TCRdb's copy keeps in-frame clones and lacks some. The sample consists of some 2 million clones, around 95% of them appearing once. The sequenced sample was naive CD4+ T cells sorted from blood. Subset meaning: CD45RA+ positively selected. The origin of the receptors is a man between 18 and 35 years old in good health.

Comment on this clone: Additional DNA sequences in this sample encode the identical CDR3. J is TRBJ1-5 and V is TRBV6-5; TRBD1 is a possible D gene (5 bases). Germline values: CDR1 MNHEY, CDR2 SVGAGI. This CDR3 comprises 14 residues. V lost 2 bases, J lost 2 bases, and 7 bases lay in between. DNA of the CDR3: TGTGCCAGCAGTTACGGGGGAGGCAATCAGCCCCAGCATTTT. Amino acid sequence: CASSYGGGNQPQHF.

The gene calls are TRBV30 and TRBJ1-6, with D maybe TRBD1 (6 bases). The CDR3 has 14 residues. From germline, CDR1 is GTSNPN and CDR2 SVGIG (reference sequence). Trimming took 3 bases from V and 5 from J, leaving 11 bases between them. The CDR3 spells CAWSKGHDNSPLHF. CDR3 coding DNA: TGTGCCTGGAGCAAGGGACACGATAATTCACCCCTCCACTTT. Based on the CDR3 plus reference TRBV30 and TRBJ1-6, the full variable domain is SQTIHQWPATLVQPVGSPLSLECTVEGTSNPNLYWYRQAAGRGLQLLFYSVGIGQISSEVPQNLSASRPQDRQFILSSKKLLLSDSGFYLCAWSKGHDNSPLHFGNGTRLTVT.

The chain employs TRBV25-1 and TRBJ2-3, with D possibly TRBD1 on 6 matching bases. CDR3 length: 15 amino acids. Trimming left V 2 bases short and J 3 bases short, with 12 bases between. Germline loops: CDR1 MGHDK, CDR2 SYGVNS. The CDR3 is CASSEPRGRTDTQYF. Written as DNA, the CDR3 is TGTGCCAGCAGTGAACCCAGGGGAAGGACAGATACGCAGTATTTT.

The chain is built from TRBV18 and TRBJ1-5; possibly TRBD1 for D (5 bases). Germline assignment: CDR1 KGHSH and CDR2 LQKENI. The germline V and J ends were trimmed by 4 bases and 0 bases, with 10 bases remaining between them. CDR3 length equals 15 residues. CDR3 coding DNA: TGTGCCAGCTCACAGTGGCAGGGTAGCAATCAGCCCCAGCATTTT. Encoded protein: CASSQWQGSNQPQHF.

Remarks on this clone: The same CDR3 is also encoded by other DNA sequences in this sample. The chain combines TRBV28 with TRBJ2-7; tentative D call: TRBD1 (5 bases). The CDR3 is made up of 12 amino acids. The germline V gene encodes CDR1 MDHEN and CDR2 SYDVKM. Trimming removed 2 bases from V and 6 bases from J, with 8 bases in between. The chain's CDR3 is CASSLQGFEQYF. The CDR3 DNA is TGTGCCAGCAGTTTACAGGGCTTCGAGCAGTACTTC. The complete variable domain, with remaining parts taken from reference TRBV28 and TRBJ2-7, reads DVKVTQSSRYLVKRTGEKVFLECVQDMDHENMFWYRQDPGLGLRLIYFSYDVKMKEKGDIPEGYSVSREKKERFSLILESASTNQTSMYLCASSLQGFEQYFGPGTRLTVT.

The chain carries TRBV7-9 and TRBJ2-5; D is unclear. Trimming removed 1 base from V and 5 bases from J, with 5 bases in between. Germline V gene lookup returns CDR1 SEHNR and CDR2 FQNEAQ (reference sequence). CDR3 length equals 12 residues. The CDR3 here is CASSLEVETQYF. CDR3 coding DNA: TGTGCCAGCAGCTTAGAGGTTGAGACCCAGTACTTC.

This clone appeared a single time. The genes are TRBV18 and TRBJ1-2; D uncertain. Trimming took 2 bases from V and 0 from J, leaving 7 bases between them. The germline V gene encodes CDR1 KGHSH and CDR2 LQKENI. The CDR3 has 14 residues. In DNA form, the CDR3 reads TGTGCCAGCTCACCATTGGGAGCTAACTATGGCTACACCTTC. It yields the protein CASSPLGANYGYTF. Full variable domain (outside the CDR3, taken from reference TRBV18 and TRBJ1-2): NAGVMQNPRHLVRRRGQEARLRCSPMKGHSHVYWYRQLPEEGLKFMVYLQKENIIDESGMPKERFSAEFPKEGPSILRIQQVVRGDSAAYFCASSPLGANYGYTFGSGTRLTVV.

Only one count was recorded for this clone. V and J are TRBV6-5 and TRBJ1-3; D not certain. Germline V gives CDR1 MNHEY, CDR2 SVGAGI. The V end was cut by 2 bases, the J end by 2 bases, with 10 bases between. CDR3 length equals 15 residues. CDR3 in DNA: TGTGCCAGCAGTTACACCCAGGCTGCTGGAAACACCATATATTTT. This translates into CASSYTQAAGNTIYF.

The gene calls are TRBV18 and TRBJ2-5, with a tentative D call TRBD2 (6 bases). This CDR3 has 14 amino acids. The germline gives CDR1 KGHSH, CDR2 LQKENI. V lost 3 bases to trimming and J lost 3 bases, with 11 bases between them. The CDR3 is CASSPSAGKETQYF. CDR3 DNA sequence: TGTGCCAGCTCACCTTCAGCGGGTAAAGAGACCCAGTACTTC.